One TCR beta chain is described in this entry. The record originates from a study of cytomegalovirus exposure and HLA in healthy donors. Germline CDR1 reads LNHNV; CDR2 reads YYDKDF (reference sequence). The CDR3 runs 18 residues. 13 Jbeta primers and 60 Vbeta primers were used for the PCR. Only in-frame clones appear in the TCRdb table, and some are missing; sequencing was by immunoSEQ multiplex PCR. The profile shows approximately 200,000 clones, more than 75% of them singletons. Sequenced: PBMCs. This chain links TRBV15 with TRBJ2-5; TRBD1 aligns across 7 bases. The closer fit of TRBJ2-7 to the DNA end suggests the J call may be wrong. The TCR sequence derives from a woman aged 45 to 65 in good health and CMV-seropositive. The CDR3 nucleotides read TGTGCCACCAGCAGAGATGGGGGCAGGACAGGCGAGAGGTACGAGCAGTACTTC. Residues: CATSRDGGRTGERYEQYF.